Below, 6 T cell receptor beta chains from the same sample are listed, as sequenced in a study of shared T cell receptors in the human thymus. TCRdb's table, derived via immunoSEQ multiplex PCR, lists solely in-frame clones and lacks some. The sample holds hundreds of thousands of clones; around 93% are singletons and the top ten take roughly 0.021%. Sequencing input: thymocytes. These receptors came from a human donor.

The chain is built from TRBV6-5 and TRBJ1-5; D call uncertain. The V gene's germline CDR1 is MNHEY and CDR2 SVGAGI. Trimming removed 6 bases at V and 4 bases at J, with 16 bases between. This CDR3 has 15 residues. The CDR3 region has the DNA TGTGCCAGCAGCTACCGGGTCGGATCTAATCAGCCCCAGCATTTT. This gives the protein CASSYRVGSNQPQHF.

The chain has TRBV27 and TRBJ2-6; 8 nucleotides match TRBD1. Germline CDR1 is MNHEY and CDR2 is SMNVEV (reference sequence). V was pared by 0 bases and J by 4 bases, with 5 bases of the junction left unmatched. This CDR3 contains 17 residues. CDR3 bases: TGTGCCAGCAGTTTATCTTGGACAGGGAACGGGGCCAACGTCCTGACTTTC. Encoded protein: CASSLSWTGNGANVLTF.

The CDR3 bases are TGTGCCAGCAGCTTACTGGGGCTCGGACGAAGCGGTGAAAAACTGTTTTTT. Protein: CASSLLGLGRSGEKLFF. This sequence joins TRBV11-2 and TRBJ1-4; possible D gene TRBD1, 5 bases. The V end lost 2 bases, the J end lost 7 bases, and 20 bases lay between the germline ends. CDR3 size: 17 residues. In germline, CDR1 is SGHAT, CDR2 FQNNGV.

This sequence joins TRBV7-7 and TRBJ2-3; D may correspond to TRBD1 or TRBD2 (5 bases each). Germline values: CDR1 SSHAT, CDR2 FNYEAQ (reference sequence). The CDR3 sequence is 13 residues long. CDR3 in amino acids: CASVDTGTDTQYF. The CDR3 bases are TGTGCTAGCGTGGACACCGGCACAGATACGCAGTATTTT.

The chain links TRBV10-3 to TRBJ2-5; TRBD2 matches 7 bases. The V and J ends lost 7 bases and 5 bases, in that order; junction bases with no gene match: 13. The germline V gene has CDR1 ENHRY and CDR2 SYGVKD. The CDR3 covers 15 residues. In DNA, the CDR3 is TGTGCCATCAATGGGAGGGCAGGGCCGTTGGAGACCCAGTACTTC. Its translation: CAINGRAGPLETQYF.

This chain uses TRBV6-5 with TRBJ1-2; D is undetermined. Trimming took off 6 bases at V and 7 bases at J, with 12 bases between the two ends. Germline lookup yields CDR1 MNHEY and CDR2 SVGAGI. The CDR3 has 12 amino acids. The CDR3 sequence: CASRTPEGGYTF. CDR3 nucleotides: TGTGCCAGCAGAACACCTGAGGGTGGCTACACCTTC.